This TCR beta chain was retrieved from a study of cytomegalovirus exposure and HLA in healthy donors. Study observations and caveats: The study assumed roughly uniform donor sequencing depth for presence/absence analyses. Later work found most CMV-associated TCR beta chains apparently HLA-restricted.

This PCR relied on a set of 60 Vbeta primers and 13 Jbeta primers. Here immunoSEQ multiplex PCR was the method, and the copy in TCRdb shows in-frame clones only, minus some. The sample lists more than 80,000 clones; about 70% were seen once. Remarks on this clone: What it binds is unknown.

CDR3 length equals 14 residues. The V gene lost 1 base and the J gene lost 6 bases, with 10 bases spanning the gap. The germline V gene encodes CDR1 SEHNR and CDR2 FQNEAQ (reference sequence). This clonotype was obtained from a woman in her seventies in good health and CMV-seropositive. Specimen: PBMCs. The V call is TRBV7-9, the J call TRBJ2-1, with D tentatively TRBD2 (6 bases). In DNA, the CDR3 is TGTGCCAGCAGCTTAGAGGGACTTCCCAATGAGCAGTTCTTC. Translating it yields CASSLEGLPNEQFF.